This T cell receptor (beta chain) originates from a study of technical replicates of blood from a handful of donors. Here immunoSEQ multiplex PCR was the method, and the copy in TCRdb shows in-frame clones only, minus some. The table includes approximately 99,000 clones, roughly 96% detected once. The CDR3 is 15 residues long. The V gene's germline CDR1 is SEHNR and CDR2 FQNEAQ (reference sequence). The V and J ends lost 3 bases and 5 bases, in that order; junction bases with no gene match: 3. This sequence joins TRBV7-9 and TRBJ2-1, with 11 bases lining up with TRBD2. Sequencing was performed on T cells isolated from PBMCs. The source of this sequence is a human donor in good health. For the CDR3, the DNA is TGTGCCAGCAGCTTGGGACTAGCGGACAACAATGAGCAGTTCTTC. Its protein product is CASSLGLADNNEQFF.